Listed here are 5 T cell receptor beta chains from one sample, sequenced in a study of CD8 T cells in ankylosing spondylitis. Their target antigens are unknown. One entry per CDR3 protein, called by TCRdb with MiXCR from the 5' RACE reads. In the table there are about 340,000 distinct CDR3 sequences, 7.5% to 9% of which are singletons. Study-wide results and caveats: Among TCR beta sequences, a motif of several highly homologous variants appeared characteristic of ankylosing spondylitis blood.

The specimen was blood, either unsorted or a sorted T cell fraction (not recorded which). Receptor source: a male donor with ankylosing spondylitis.

This clonotype appeared a few times. The chain recombines TRBV29-1 with TRBJ2-5; weak D call: TRBD1 (5 bases). Looked up from germline, CDR1 is SQVTM and CDR2 is ANQGSEA. The CDR3 runs 13 residues. Deletions cut 3 bases from V and 1 base from J, with 9 bases between. CDR3 residues: CSVDRQIQETQYF. The CDR3 region has the DNA TGCAGCGTTGACCGACAGATCCAAGAGACCCAGTACTTC.

This clonotype was detected only a few times. The chain recombines TRBV6-1 with TRBJ1-6, with 7 bases matching TRBD1. There are 14 residues in the CDR3. The germline CDR1 and CDR2 sequences are MNHNS and SASEGT. V shed 6 bases and J 6 bases; nucleotides not matched to a gene: 5. The CDR3 DNA reads as TGTGCCAGCAGGACCGGGACAGTTAATTCACCCCTCCACTTT. Translating it yields CASRTGTVNSPLHF.

This clonotype showed up just a few times. The chain is built from TRBV2 and TRBJ1-5; 8 bases are shared with TRBD1. Germline V gives CDR1 SNHLY, CDR2 FYNNEI. V shed 8 bases, J shed 2 bases, and the junction held 5 bases outside the gene matches. CDR3 length: 14 residues. The CDR3 DNA sequence: TGTGCCAGCGGCGGACAGGGCGGCAATCAGCCCCAGCATTTT. Amino acids: CASGGQGGNQPQHF.

The rearrangement joins TRBV29-1 to TRBJ1-4, with D unclear. From germline, CDR1 is SQVTM and CDR2 ANQGSEA. This CDR3 is 15 amino acids long. V shed 6 bases and J shed 7 bases, with 21 bases lying between them. The CDR3 protein is CSVANLDRNSEKLFF. CDR3 DNA: TGCAGCGTGGCTAACCTCGATAGGAATAGTGAAAAACTGTTTTTT.

This sequence joins TRBV30 and TRBJ2-7; D is possibly TRBD1 (6 bases). Germline CDR1 reads GTSNPN; CDR2 reads SVGIG (reference sequence). V dropped 0 bases and J dropped 4 bases, with 13 bases sitting between them. This CDR3 spans 14 amino acids. In DNA, the CDR3 is TGTGCCTGGAGTGTATTCCGGACAGCGTACGAGCAGTACTTC. Its translation is CAWSVFRTAYEQYF. The variable domain in full, with the rest retrieved from reference TRBV30 and TRBJ2-7, is SQTIHQWPATLVQPVGSPLSLECTVEGTSNPNLYWYRQAAGRGLQLLFYSVGIGQISSEVPQNLSASRPQDRQFILSSKKLLLSDSGFYLCAWSVFRTAYEQYFGPGTRLTVT.